Sequencing of this T cell receptor (beta chain) was carried out in a study of T-cell memory formation after mild COVID-19. Study-level information: TCR clusters were largely donor specific. Study findings and constraints: CD4+ contracting clones were found mainly in CM and EM, and CD8+ ones in EMRA. Contracting clones from day 15 to 85 had balanced CD4/CD8; later expanders favoured CD4+. Certain responding clones were present in pre-infection memory, suggesting participation of cross-reactive memory.

Trimming cost V 8 bases and J 10 bases, with 11 bases left between them. CDR1 is MNHEY and CDR2 is SVGAGI in the germline V gene. The CDR3 runs 10 residues. A single record per CDR3 protein comes from TCRdb applying MiXCR to the 5' RACE reads. The data show around 370,000 distinct CDR3 sequences, more than 20% seen once. Concerning this clonotype: Its antigen is unidentified.

The receptor was derived from an adult woman who had mild COVID-19 (a few samples of this study predate the infection). Cell type and time point are not known. Source material: PBMCs or a T cell subset sorted from them (not recorded which). This chain uses TRBV6-5 with TRBJ1-1; no firm D call. CDR3 in amino acids: CASAPDRAFF. As DNA, the CDR3 is TGTGCCAGCGCGCCTGACCGAGCTTTCTTT.